This T cell receptor beta chain originates from a study of T-cell memory formation after mild COVID-19. UMIs and sample barcodes were carried by the TCR alpha and TCR beta cDNA libraries that 5'RACE produced using constant-segment primers. TCRdb itself ran the 5' RACE reads through MiXCR, one entry per CDR3 protein. The sample includes about 420,000 distinct CDR3 sequences, 20% to 30% seen only once; the top ten take less than 15%. Turning to this clonotype: Its antigen is unknown.

Study findings and constraints: Largely, contracting CD4+ clones fell within CM and EM, and contracting CD8+ clones within EMRA.

The source material was PBMCs or a T cell subset sorted from them (not recorded which). This clonotype was obtained from an adult woman who had mild COVID-19 (a few samples of this study predate the infection). Cell type and time point are not known.

The CDR3 here is CASSLTASGGVTDTQYF. CDR3 nucleotides: TGTGCCAGCAGCTTAACCGCTAGCGGGGGAGTCACAGATACGCAGTATTTT. The gene calls are TRBV7-9 and TRBJ2-3; 10 nucleotides match TRBD2. CDR1 and CDR2 from the germline V gene are SEHNR and FQNEAQ (reference sequence). This CDR3 has 17 amino acids. V lost 2 bases to trimming and J lost 2 bases; unmatched junction nucleotides: 7.